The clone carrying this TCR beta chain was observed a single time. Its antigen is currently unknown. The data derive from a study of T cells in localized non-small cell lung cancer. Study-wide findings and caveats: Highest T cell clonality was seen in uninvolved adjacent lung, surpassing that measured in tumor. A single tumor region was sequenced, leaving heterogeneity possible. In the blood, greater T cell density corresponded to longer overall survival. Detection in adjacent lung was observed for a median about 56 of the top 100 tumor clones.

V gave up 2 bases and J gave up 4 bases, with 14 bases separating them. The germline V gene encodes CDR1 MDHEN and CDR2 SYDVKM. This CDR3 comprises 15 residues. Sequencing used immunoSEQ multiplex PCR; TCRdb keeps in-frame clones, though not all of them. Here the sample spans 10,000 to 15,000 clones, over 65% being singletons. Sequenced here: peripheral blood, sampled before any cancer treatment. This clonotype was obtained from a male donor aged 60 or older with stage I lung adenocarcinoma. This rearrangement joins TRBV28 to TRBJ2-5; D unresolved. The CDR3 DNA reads TGTGCCAGCAGTTTAGGGCTTGTTGGTGGAGAGACCCAGTACTTC. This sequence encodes CASSLGLVGGETQYF.